The 14 T cell receptor beta chains presented below share a single source sample, sequenced in a study of Tregs in tolerant kidney transplant recipients. Produced via immunoSEQ multiplex PCR; TCRdb's table is partial and in-frame only. The table lists about 240,000 clones, around 81% of them singletons. The material sequenced was CD4+ T cells from blood. The receptors derive from a human donor in good health.

The chain joins TRBV29-1 to TRBJ2-5; 10 nucleotides line up with TRBD1. This CDR3 has 13 residues. Trimming took 1 base from V and 4 from J; bases not matched to a gene: 0. CDR1 SQVTM and CDR2 ANQGSEA come from the germline V gene. Here the CDR3 DNA reads TGCAGCGTTGAAGGGACAGGGGGAGAGACCCAGTACTTC. Its translation is CSVEGTGGETQYF.

This clone occurred once. This sequence joins TRBV5-1 and TRBJ2-7; 7 nucleotides line up with TRBD2. In germline, CDR1 is SGHRS, CDR2 YFSETQ. J gave up 0 bases and V 0 bases, and 18 bases lay outside the gene matches. This CDR3 is 20 amino acids long. Here the CDR3 reads CASSLDLGIVVAGDSYEQYF. The CDR3 DNA is TGCGCCAGCAGCTTGGATCTGGGGATCGTCGTGGCGGGGGACTCCTACGAGCAGTACTTC.

The gene calls are TRBV2 and TRBJ2-3; no firm D call. CDR1 SNHLY and CDR2 FYNNEI come from the germline V gene. V was trimmed by 7 bases and J by 1 base, leaving 9 bases between them. The CDR3 consists of 13 residues. The CDR3 sequence: CASKRRGTDTQYF. Here the CDR3 DNA reads TGTGCCAGCAAAAGGCGTGGCACAGATACGCAGTATTTT.

The rearrangement links TRBV5-4 to TRBJ1-2; possibly TRBD1 for D (6 bases). V was pared by 4 bases and J by 4 bases, with 20 bases between. Germline V gene lookup returns CDR1 SGHNT and CDR2 YYREEE (reference sequence). CDR3 length: 16 amino acids. CDR3 residues: CASSGTGKIYAYGYTF. CDR3 nucleotides: TGTGCCAGCAGCGGAACAGGGAAAATTTATGCCTATGGCTACACCTTC.

Written as DNA, the CDR3 is TGTGCCAGCAGCACACAGGGGGCAACTAATGAAAAACTGTTTTTT. Its translation: CASSTQGATNEKLFF. The chain links TRBV5-4 to TRBJ1-4; TRBD1 matches at 8 bases. V shed 4 bases, J shed 0 bases, and the junction held 2 bases outside the gene matches. Per the germline V gene, CDR1 is SGHNT and CDR2 is YYREEE (reference sequence). The CDR3 is made up of 15 amino acids.

The rearrangement joins TRBV7-2 to TRBJ1-5, with D perhaps matching TRBD1 (5 bases). Per germline, CDR1 SGHTA and CDR2 FQGNSA. CDR3 length: 14 amino acids. Trimming took off 11 bases at V and 6 bases at J, with 20 bases between the two ends. DNA for the CDR3: TGTGCCTCGTCGGGGCCGAAAATGACTCAGCCCCAGCATTTT. Translating it yields CASSGPKMTQPQHF.

The genes are TRBV9 and TRBJ2-7; perhaps TRBD2 as D (6 bases). Looked up from germline, CDR1 is SGDLS and CDR2 is YYNGEE. This CDR3 is 14 amino acids long. V gave up 0 bases and J gave up 7 bases, with 14 bases separating them. The CDR3 loop is CASSVANWGEEQYF. The DNA of the CDR3 is TGTGCCAGCAGCGTAGCGAACTGGGGGGAGGAGCAGTACTTC.

This clone came up a few times. CDR3 amino acids: CASSDSLASVTGELFF. The CDR3 bases are TGTGCCAGCAGTGACTCACTAGCGAGCGTCACCGGGGAGCTGTTTTTT. The chain is built from TRBV6-4 and TRBJ2-2, with 7 bases fitting TRBD2. This CDR3 has 16 amino acids. Germline V lookup: CDR1 MRHNA, CDR2 SNTAGT. The V and J ends lost 0 bases and 4 bases, in that order; junction bases with no gene match: 5.

This CDR3 reads CASNPGGSYNEQFF. The CDR3, as DNA: TGTGCCAGCAACCCGGGGGGCTCCTACAATGAGCAGTTCTTC. V is TRBV19 and J is TRBJ2-1; 7 nucleotides align to TRBD2. V lost 9 bases, J lost 0 bases, and 5 bases stayed unmatched. The CDR3 loop spans 14 amino acids. The V gene's germline CDR1 is LNHDA and CDR2 SQIVND (reference sequence).

This clone has more than one count but fewer than ten. This chain links TRBV6-1 with TRBJ2-7; TRBD1 aligns across 8 bases. V gave up 4 bases and J gave up 3 bases; unmatched junction bases: 5. Germline V CDR1 and CDR2: MNHNS, SASEGT. The CDR3 covers 14 residues. CDR3 sequence (DNA): TGTGCCAGCAGTGGAACCGGGACAGGCTACGAGCAGTACTTC. This translates into CASSGTGTGYEQYF.

The chain uses TRBV6-6 and TRBJ2-1; tentatively, D is TRBD2 (6 bases). V was trimmed by 2 bases and J by 0 bases, leaving 11 bases between them. Looked up from germline, CDR1 is MNHNY and CDR2 is SVGAGI (reference sequence). The CDR3 is made up of 16 amino acids. The CDR3 protein is CASSYRGLSSYNEQFF. CDR3 nucleotides: TGTGCCAGCAGTTACCGGGGACTGAGCTCCTACAATGAGCAGTTCTTC.

The chain links TRBV25-1 to TRBJ1-2; 11 nucleotides match TRBD1. The junction had 10 bases not matched to a gene; V was cut back by 5 bases and J by 8 bases. Germline loops: CDR1 MGHDK, CDR2 SYGVNS. This CDR3 has 15 amino acids. CDR3 region: CASSPPLDRGRGYTF. CDR3 sequence (DNA): TGTGCCAGCAGTCCACCTCTGGACAGGGGGCGAGGCTACACCTTC.

The genes are TRBV18 and TRBJ1-3, with 10 bases identical to TRBD1. The germline gives CDR1 KGHSH, CDR2 LQKENI. V trimming: 3 bases; J trimming: 1 base; junction bases outside the gene matches: 3. The CDR3 spans 16 residues. CDR3 DNA: TGTGCCAGCTCACCGGGACAGGGGAGTTCTGGAAACACCATATATTTT. Its protein product is CASSPGQGSSGNTIYF.

This chain links TRBV11-2 with TRBJ2-1, with D tentatively TRBD2 (5 bases). Germline V gene lookup returns CDR1 SGHAT and CDR2 FQNNGV. Trimming pared 5 bases from V and 0 bases from J, leaving 17 bases between. The CDR3 length is 17 residues. The CDR3: CASSPRASGSSYNEQFF. In DNA, the CDR3 is TGTGCCAGCAGCCCAAGGGCGAGCGGCAGCTCCTACAATGAGCAGTTCTTC.